The clone carrying this T cell receptor (beta chain) came up many times. Antigen specificity is unknown. This sample is part of a study of human T cells and chemical hapten exposure. Study findings and constraints: Patch test score showed a positive correlation with PT1 expanded TCR counts. Clustering by CDR3 similarity yielded significantly more large clusters from expanded TCRs than controls.

The CDR3 length is 17 residues. With V trimmed by 3 bases and J by 1 base, 7 bases remained unmatched. Germline V lookup: CDR1 KGHSH, CDR2 LQKENI. Noted time point: patch test 2, 6 weeks after DPC sensitization. Treatment reported: therapeutic diphenylcyclopropenone sensitization with weekly scalp DPC. For the library, individual cDNA molecules each received unique molecular identifiers. From the RACE reads, TCRdb called clonotypes with MiXCR, one entry per CDR3 protein. This table has 120,000 to 150,000 distinct CDR3 sequences, 12% appearing once. Sequences were derived from whole blood, sampled in connection with sensitization to the hapten diphenylcyclopropenone (DPC). V and J are TRBV18 and TRBJ1-1, with 11 bases that match TRBD1. This clonotype originated in a woman aged 50 to 60 with alopecia areata. Some clones in this sample may be carry-over from other donors' samples. Written as DNA, the CDR3 is TGTGCCAGCTCACCCCGGACAGGGGGCATGACGAACACTGAAGCTTTCTTT. Translation: CASSPRTGGMTNTEAFF. Filled out from reference TRBV18 and TRBJ1-1, the complete variable domain reads NAGVMQNPRHLVRRRGQEARLRCSPMKGHSHVYWYRQLPEEGLKFMVYLQKENIIDESGMPKERFSAEFPKEGPSILRIQQVVRGDSAAYFCASSPRTGGMTNTEAFFGQGTRLTVV.